This passage covers 30 T cell receptor beta chains from one sample sequenced in a study of cytomegalovirus exposure and HLA in healthy donors. A multiplex PCR was run with 60 Vbeta primers and 13 Jbeta primers. The repertoire was sequenced with immunoSEQ multiplex PCR; TCRdb's copy has only in-frame clones and lacks some. In the table there are some 140,000 clones, over 60% of which are singletons. Specimen: PBMCs. Every receptor here comes from a female donor in good health and CMV-seropositive.

The rearrangement links TRBV9 to TRBJ1-3, with TRBD1 matching 8 bases. Germline-derived CDR1 and CDR2 are SGDLS and YYNGEE. With 4 bases clipped from V and 4 bases from J, the junction kept 13 bases outside the gene matches. This CDR3 is built from 17 residues. CDR3 nucleotides: TGTGCCAGCAGCCCACGGGAGACAGGGGCTTGGGGAAACACCATATATTTT. It translates to CASSPRETGAWGNTIYF.

The rearrangement joins TRBV6-5 to TRBJ2-1; D might be TRBD2 (5 bases). V lost 0 bases to trimming and J lost 8 bases, with 8 bases between them. Germline V gene lookup returns CDR1 MNHEY and CDR2 SVGAGI. There are 13 residues in the CDR3. Here the CDR3 DNA reads TGTGCCAGCAGTTACTCGAGAGGGCATGAGCAGTTCTTC. This encodes CASSYSRGHEQFF.

The count of this clone is one. This chain uses TRBV18 with TRBJ2-3; D might be TRBD1 (5 bases). V was trimmed by 2 bases and J by 1 base, leaving 10 bases between them. In germline, CDR1 is KGHSH, CDR2 LQKENI. The length of the CDR3 is 15 residues. CDR3 in amino acids: CASSPRGRGTDTQYF. In DNA form, the CDR3 reads TGTGCCAGCTCACCAAGAGGCAGGGGCACAGATACGCAGTATTTT.

This chain links TRBV28 with TRBJ2-3; TRBD1 matches at 7 bases. The V and J ends lost 6 bases and 4 bases, in that order; junction bases with no gene match: 13. Germline values: CDR1 MDHEN, CDR2 SYDVKM. The CDR3 is made up of 16 amino acids. The CDR3 protein is CASSPYGQGDSDTQYF. The DNA for the CDR3 is TGTGCCAGCAGCCCCTACGGGCAGGGGGATTCAGATACGCAGTATTTT.

The chain has TRBV2 and TRBJ2-1; D is possibly TRBD2 (5 bases). Germline loops: CDR1 SNHLY, CDR2 FYNNEI. The CDR3 has 13 residues. Trimming removed 3 bases at V and 9 bases at J, with 12 bases between. CDR3 nucleotide sequence: TGTGCCAGCAGTGATCAGCCGACTACTGAGCAGTTCTTC. This gives the protein CASSDQPTTEQFF.

CDR3 coding DNA: TGCGCCAGCAGCTTGATCGGGGCTAGCGGGGGGGCCACAGATACGCAGTATTTT. As protein: CASSLIGASGGATDTQYF. The chain is built from TRBV5-1 and TRBJ2-3; 12 bases line up with TRBD2. In germline, CDR1 is SGHRS, CDR2 YFSETQ. Trimming took 1 base from V and 2 from J; bases not matched to a gene: 8. The CDR3 totals 18 residues.

The V gene is TRBV5-5, the J gene TRBJ1-3; no firm D call. V gave up 0 bases and J gave up 1 base, with 14 bases separating them. The length of the CDR3 is 17 residues. CDR1 is SGHKS, CDR2 YYEKEE, per germline (reference sequence). CDR3 sequence (DNA): TGTGCCAGCAGCTTGGACGTGAACCTAAGATCTGGAAACACCATATATTTT. Its translation is CASSLDVNLRSGNTIYF.

The chain employs TRBV28 and TRBJ1-3, with TRBD1 as a possible D gene (5 bases). Per the germline V gene, CDR1 is MDHEN and CDR2 is SYDVKM. V gave up 5 bases and J gave up 3 bases, with 17 bases separating them. This CDR3 is 16 amino acids long. For the CDR3, the DNA is TGTGCCAGCAGTACACCTCAGGGTGCTGGTGGAAACACCATATATTTT. This sequence encodes CASSTPQGAGGNTIYF.

This clone was detected a few times. The rearrangement uses TRBV2 and TRBJ1-4, with D possibly matching TRBD1 (6 bases). V was clipped by 3 bases and J by 3 bases, with 11 bases between them. Per the germline V gene, CDR1 is SNHLY and CDR2 is FYNNEI. The CDR3 extends over 15 amino acids. In nucleotides, the CDR3 is TGTGCCAGCAGTGATCAGGGGTTTGCTAATGAAAAACTGTTTTTT. Residues: CASSDQGFANEKLFF.

This rearrangement joins TRBV6-1 to TRBJ2-7; 8 bases line up with TRBD1. The CDR3 is made up of 14 amino acids. Germline trimming cut 4 bases from V and 10 bases from J; bases unmatched to any gene: 12. CDR1 MNHNS and CDR2 SASEGT come from the germline V gene. CDR3 bases: TGTGCCAGCAGTGCCTCGGACAGGGCAGGTTATCAGTACTTC. Amino acid sequence: CASSASDRAGYQYF.

V gene TRBV4-2 combines with J gene TRBJ2-1; 8 bases match TRBD2. V lost 1 base and J lost 8; bases outside the gene matches: 7. The germline V gene encodes CDR1 LGHNA and CDR2 YNFKEQ. This CDR3 region has 15 residues. Written as DNA, the CDR3 is TGTGCCAGCAGCCAAGTTCCGGGGGGGCGGGATGAGCAGTTCTTC. Amino acid sequence: CASSQVPGGRDEQFF.

V is TRBV18 and J is TRBJ2-6; 11 bases fit TRBD2. V was pared by 4 bases and J by 1 base, with 6 bases of the junction left unmatched. CDR1 and CDR2 (germline): KGHSH, LQKENI. CDR3 size: 18 residues. The CDR3 DNA follows: TGTGCCAGCTCACTTCGGGGACTAGCGGAGTCTGGGGCCAACGTCCTGACTTTC. Encoded protein: CASSLRGLAESGANVLTF.

The rearrangement links TRBV2 to TRBJ2-2; D may be TRBD2 (6 bases). This CDR3 is 16 amino acids long. Germline values: CDR1 SNHLY, CDR2 FYNNEI. Between the trimmed V and J ends, which lost 1 base and 6 bases, there was a span of 15 bases. The DNA of the CDR3 is TGTGCCAGCAGTGAAGGGGAGACTAGTTCCTCCGGGGAGCTGTTTTTT. It specifies CASSEGETSSSGELFF.

This clone was observed a few times. The gene calls are TRBV6-1 and TRBJ1-3, with D possibly matching TRBD1 (5 bases). Per germline, CDR1 MNHNS and CDR2 SASEGT. V was trimmed by 7 bases and J by 0 bases, leaving 7 bases between them. The CDR3 is 13 residues long. CDR3 DNA: TGTGCCAGCATCGGACACTCTGGAAACACCATATATTTT. Translated, it gives CASIGHSGNTIYF.

The rearrangement links TRBV5-1 to TRBJ2-1; TRBD2 might be the D (5 bases). The V and J ends lost 0 bases and 6 bases respectively, with 19 bases between them. Germline V CDR1 and CDR2: SGHRS, YFSETQ. The CDR3 contains 17 residues. CDR3 in amino acids: CASSLGGTRSYRNEQFF. CDR3 coding DNA: TGCGCCAGCAGCTTGGGGGGAACTAGAAGTTACCGCAATGAGCAGTTCTTC. Variable domain in full (rest from reference TRBV5-1 and TRBJ2-1): KAGVTQTPRYLIKTRGQQVTLSCSPISGHRSVSWYQQTPGQGLQFLFEYFSETQRNKGNFPGRFSGRQFSNSRSEMNVSTLELGDSALYLCASSLGGTRSYRNEQFFGPGTRLTVL.

This clone was observed once. The J gene is TRBJ1-5, the V gene TRBV4-1; the D gene is possibly TRBD1 (6 bases). The germline gives CDR1 MGHRA, CDR2 YSYEKL. Trimming removed 3 bases from V and 6 bases from J, with 12 bases in between. This CDR3 comprises 14 residues. The CDR3 is CASSHEGEGQPQHF. The DNA for the CDR3 is TGCGCCAGCAGCCATGAGGGGGAGGGTCAGCCCCAGCATTTT.

The chain recombines TRBV5-4 with TRBJ2-5; D gene unclear. CDR1 and CDR2 (germline): SGHNT, YYREEE (reference sequence). The CDR3 totals 16 residues. V was shortened by 0 bases and J by 5 bases, with 17 bases between the two germline ends. CDR3 protein: CASSLARVDSQETQYF. The CDR3 nucleotides are TGTGCCAGCAGCTTGGCCCGTGTTGATTCACAGGAGACCCAGTACTTC.

The chain couples TRBV27 to TRBJ2-1; 13 bases line up with TRBD2. The V gene's germline CDR1 is MNHEY and CDR2 SMNVEV (reference sequence). The CDR3 is made up of 16 amino acids. Losses at the gene ends were 3 bases for V and 5 bases for J; bases not matched to a gene: 4. The CDR3 sequence is CASSLVGTSGNNEQFF. The DNA for the CDR3 is TGTGCCAGCAGTTTGGTCGGGACTAGCGGGAACAATGAGCAGTTCTTC.

The V gene is TRBV6-5, the J gene TRBJ1-2; D is possibly TRBD1 (6 bases). Germline CDR1 is MNHEY and CDR2 is SVGAGI. There are 13 residues in the CDR3. V was trimmed by 5 bases and J by 6 bases, leaving 13 bases between them. CDR3 bases: TGTGCCAGCAGTAGCAGGGGTAGGGATGGCTACACCTTC. Amino acid sequence: CASSSRGRDGYTF.

This clone was detected only once. This chain joins TRBV19 and TRBJ1-2; 9 nucleotides match TRBD1. V trimming: 5 bases; J trimming: 4 bases; junction bases outside the gene matches: 8. Germline lookup yields CDR1 LNHDA and CDR2 SQIVND (reference sequence). This CDR3 comprises 15 residues. CDR3 amino acids: CASSGTRQGVYGYTF. The CDR3 nucleotides are TGTGCCAGTAGTGGAACTAGACAGGGGGTCTATGGCTACACCTTC.

This sequence joins TRBV7-7 and TRBJ1-5, with a tentative D call TRBD1 (5 bases). Trimming stripped 4 bases from V and 4 bases from J, with 8 bases between. The CDR3 length is 13 residues. CDR1 SSHAT and CDR2 FNYEAQ come from the germline V gene (reference sequence). The CDR3 loop is CASSSTVNQPQHF. The DNA of the CDR3 is TGTGCCAGCAGCTCGACAGTTAATCAGCCCCAGCATTTT.

The chain combines TRBV5-8 with TRBJ2-3, with D perhaps matching TRBD1 (5 bases). V was shortened by 5 bases and J by 5 bases, with 9 bases between the two germline ends. CDR3 length equals 12 residues. Germline V lookup: CDR1 SGHTS, CDR2 YDEGEE. CDR3 sequence reads: CASRKRGDTQYF. The CDR3 DNA reads TGTGCCAGCAGAAAAAGGGGAGATACGCAGTATTTT. Based on the CDR3 plus reference TRBV5-8 and TRBJ2-3, the full variable domain is EAGVTQSPTHLIKTRGQQATLRCSPISGHTSVYWYQQALGLGLQFLLWYDEGEERNRGNFPPRFSGRQFPNYSSELNVNALELEDSALYLCASRKRGDTQYFGPGTRLTVL.

CDR3 nucleotides: TGTGCCAGCAGTGAGCGGCAGGGGAATGAGCAGTTCTTC. Translated, it gives CASSERQGNEQFF. V is TRBV6-1 and J is TRBJ2-1, with D perhaps matching TRBD1 (6 bases). CDR1 and CDR2 from the germline V gene are MNHNS and SASEGT. The CDR3 is 13 residues long. Deletions cut 3 bases from V and 7 bases from J, with 10 bases between.

This clone has a handful of counts. In nucleotides, the CDR3 is TGTGCCAGCACGCGGGAGACCCAGTACTTC. It specifies CASTRETQYF. The chain couples TRBV2 to TRBJ2-5; D gene uncertain. The germline V gene has CDR1 SNHLY and CDR2 FYNNEI. The V end lost 7 bases, the J end lost 5 bases, and 5 bases lay between the germline ends. This CDR3 has 10 amino acids.

This chain connects TRBV7-9 to TRBJ2-7, with D maybe TRBD2 (6 bases). The germline V and J ends were trimmed by 4 bases and 3 bases, with 10 bases remaining between them. This CDR3 has 13 amino acids. The germline gives CDR1 SEHNR, CDR2 FQNEAQ (reference sequence). The CDR3 DNA sequence: TGTGCCAGCAGCTCGGCGGGGCGCTACGAGCAGTACTTC. It encodes CASSSAGRYEQYF.

The genes are TRBV6-6 and TRBJ1-1; D unclear. In germline, CDR1 is MNHNY, CDR2 SVGAGI (reference sequence). CDR3 length: 11 amino acids. V lost 1 base to trimming and J lost 8 bases, with 5 bases between them. In DNA form, the CDR3 reads TGTGCCAGCAGTTACTATCAGGAAGCTTTCTTT. Its translation: CASSYYQEAFF.

The chain uses TRBV19 and TRBJ2-7; tentatively, D is TRBD1 (5 bases). The germline V and J ends were trimmed by 3 bases and 3 bases, with 15 bases remaining between them. The CDR3 spans 15 residues. Germline CDR1 LNHDA, CDR2 SQIVND (reference sequence). In DNA form, the CDR3 reads TGTGCCAGTAGTATCGGAGTCGGACAAAACTACGAGCAGTACTTC. It specifies CASSIGVGQNYEQYF. The full variable domain, in which reference TRBV19 and TRBJ2-7 provide the parts outside the CDR3, is DGGITQSPKYLFRKEGQNVTLSCEQNLNHDAMYWYRQDPGQGLRLIYYSQIVNDFQKGDIAEGYSVSREKKESFPLTVTSAQKNPTAFYLCASSIGVGQNYEQYFGPGTRLTVT.

V is TRBV7-6 and J is TRBJ2-5; no reliable D call. The CDR3 spans 13 residues. The V and J ends lost 0 bases and 1 base respectively, with 3 bases between them. Germline V gene sequence: CDR1 SGHVS, CDR2 FNYEAQ. In DNA form, the CDR3 reads TGTGCCAGCAGCTTAGCTAGCCAAGAGACCCAGTACTTC. Its translation: CASSLASQETQYF.

The chain carries TRBV7-3 and TRBJ2-6, with 10 bases lining up with TRBD1. J gave up 2 bases and V 8 bases, and 9 bases lay outside the gene matches. Germline V gene sequence: CDR1 SGHTA, CDR2 FQGTGA. The length of the CDR3 is 17 residues. CDR3 DNA: TGTGCCAGCGGATCGTCCGGGACAGGGGCTGGGGCCAACGTCCTGACTTTC. Encoded protein: CASGSSGTGAGANVLTF.

This clone was seen a few times. V and J are TRBV25-1 and TRBJ2-7; 9 positions match TRBD1. This CDR3 has 17 residues. V lost 3 bases, J lost 4 bases, and 13 bases stayed unmatched. Looked up from germline, CDR1 is MGHDK and CDR2 is SYGVNS. The chain's CDR3 is CASSDSSGTGKYYEQYF. CDR3 DNA: TGTGCCAGCAGTGACTCCTCCGGGACAGGGAAATATTACGAGCAGTACTTC.